This TCR beta chain emerged from a study of T-cell reconstitution after alpha-beta-depleted transplantation in children. The table lists this clonotype with a few counts. A library of TCRbeta sequences, prepared with unique molecular identifiers, was generated. A single record per CDR3 protein comes from TCRdb applying MiXCR to the PCR reads. Altogether 250,000 to 350,000 distinct CDR3 sequences are present, roughly 9.5% being singletons, with the ten largest covering around 10%. This CDR3 contains 15 residues. The ends were cut back, 4 bases at V and 1 base at J, with 9 bases in the middle. CDR1 is SGHRS, CDR2 YFSETQ, per germline.

This sequence joins TRBV5-1 and TRBJ2-6, with a possible D match to TRBD1 (5 bases). The clonotype originates from a human donor who donated a stem cell graft to a child with SCID. The sample was PBMCs from the stem cell graft donor, taken from the stem cell graft. The CDR3 nucleotides read TGCGCCAGCAGCCAGGGTACATCTGGGGCCAACGTCCTGACTTTC. Its translation is CASSQGTSGANVLTF.